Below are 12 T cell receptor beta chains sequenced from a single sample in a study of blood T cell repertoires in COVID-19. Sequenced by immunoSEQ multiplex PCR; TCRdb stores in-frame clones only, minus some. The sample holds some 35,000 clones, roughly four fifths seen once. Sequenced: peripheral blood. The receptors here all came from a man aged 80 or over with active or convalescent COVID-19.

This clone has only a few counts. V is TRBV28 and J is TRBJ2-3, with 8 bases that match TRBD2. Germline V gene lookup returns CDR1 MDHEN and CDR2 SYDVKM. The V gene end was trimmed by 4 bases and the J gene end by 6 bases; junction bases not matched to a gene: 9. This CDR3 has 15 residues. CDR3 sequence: CASSSPSGSADTQYF. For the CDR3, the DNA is TGTGCCAGCAGTTCTCCAAGCGGGAGTGCGGATACGCAGTATTTT.

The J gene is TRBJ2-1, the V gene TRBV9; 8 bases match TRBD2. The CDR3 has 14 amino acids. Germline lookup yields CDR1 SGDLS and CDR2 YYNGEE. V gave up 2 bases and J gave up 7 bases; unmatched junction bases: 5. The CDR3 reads CASSVRAGANEQFF. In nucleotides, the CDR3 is TGTGCCAGCAGCGTCCGAGCGGGAGCGAATGAGCAGTTCTTC. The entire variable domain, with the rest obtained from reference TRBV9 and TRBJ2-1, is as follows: DSGVTQTPKHLITATGQRVTLRCSPRSGDLSVYWYQQSLDQGLQFLIQYYNGEERAKGNILERFSAQQFPDLHSELNLSSLELGDSALYFCASSVRAGANEQFFGPGTRLTVL.

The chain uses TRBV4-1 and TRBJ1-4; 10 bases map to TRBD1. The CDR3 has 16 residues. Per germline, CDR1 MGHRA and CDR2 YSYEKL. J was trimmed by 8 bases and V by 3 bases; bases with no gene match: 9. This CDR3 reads CASSHDRGRGGEKLFF. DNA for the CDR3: TGCGCCAGCAGCCACGACAGGGGGCGAGGTGGCGAAAAACTGTTTTTT.

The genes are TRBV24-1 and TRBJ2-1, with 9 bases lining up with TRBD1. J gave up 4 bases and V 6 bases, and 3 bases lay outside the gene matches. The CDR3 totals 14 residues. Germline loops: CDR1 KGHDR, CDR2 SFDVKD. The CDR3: CATSPGQGYNEQFF. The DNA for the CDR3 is TGTGCCACCAGTCCCGGACAGGGGTACAATGAGCAGTTCTTC.

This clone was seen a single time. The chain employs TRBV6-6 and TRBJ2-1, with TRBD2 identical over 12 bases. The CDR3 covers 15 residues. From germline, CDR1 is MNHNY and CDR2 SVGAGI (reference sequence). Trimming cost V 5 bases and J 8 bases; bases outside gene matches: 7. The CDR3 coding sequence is TGTGCCAGCAGTAGGCCTAGCGGGAGGGTCGATGAGCAGTTCTTC. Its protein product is CASSRPSGRVDEQFF.

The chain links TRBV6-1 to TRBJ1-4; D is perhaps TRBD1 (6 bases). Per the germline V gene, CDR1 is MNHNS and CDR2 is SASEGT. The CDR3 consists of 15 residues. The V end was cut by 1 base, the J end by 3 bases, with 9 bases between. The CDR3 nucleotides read TGTGCCAGCAGTGAAGGGGGGCGACCTAATGAAAAACTGTTTTTT. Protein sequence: CASSEGGRPNEKLFF.

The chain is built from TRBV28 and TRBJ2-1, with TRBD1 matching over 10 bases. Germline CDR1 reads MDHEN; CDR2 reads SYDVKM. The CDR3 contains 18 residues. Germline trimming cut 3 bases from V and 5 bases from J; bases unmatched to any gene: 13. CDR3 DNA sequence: TGTGCCAGCAGTTTCCGATCCGGGAGACAGGGGGCTAACAATGAGCAGTTCTTC. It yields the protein CASSFRSGRQGANNEQFF.

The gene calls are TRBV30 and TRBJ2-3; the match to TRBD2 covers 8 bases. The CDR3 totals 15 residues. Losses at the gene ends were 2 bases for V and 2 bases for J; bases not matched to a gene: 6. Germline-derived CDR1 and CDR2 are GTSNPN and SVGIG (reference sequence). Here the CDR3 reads CAWSPAGADTDTQYF. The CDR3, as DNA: TGTGCCTGGAGTCCAGCGGGAGCGGACACAGATACGCAGTATTTT.

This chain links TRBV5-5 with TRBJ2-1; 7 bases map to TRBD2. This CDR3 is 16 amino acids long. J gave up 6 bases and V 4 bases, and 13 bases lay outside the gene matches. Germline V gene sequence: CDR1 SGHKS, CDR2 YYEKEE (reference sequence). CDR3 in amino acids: CASSPLTRELVNEQFF. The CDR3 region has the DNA TGTGCCAGCAGCCCGCTTACGCGGGAGCTCGTCAATGAGCAGTTCTTC.

The CDR3 sequence is CASTGGVYNEQFF. CDR3 coding DNA: TGTGCCAGTACGGGGGGGGTTTACAATGAGCAGTTCTTC. The chain couples TRBV27 to TRBJ2-1, with 8 bases matching TRBD2. The V gene end was trimmed by 9 bases and the J gene end by 4 bases; junction bases not matched to a gene: 5. This CDR3 contains 13 residues. The germline gives CDR1 MNHEY, CDR2 SMNVEV (reference sequence).

CDR3 region: CASSLTGSNQPQHF. The CDR3 DNA follows: TGTGCCAGCAGCTTAACCGGGAGCAATCAGCCCCAGCATTTT. V gene TRBV7-6 combines with J gene TRBJ1-5; D is undetermined. Germline assignment: CDR1 SGHVS and CDR2 FNYEAQ. CDR3 length: 14 amino acids. Deletions cut 2 bases from V and 1 base from J, with 6 bases between. Full variable domain (missing parts from reference TRBV7-6 and TRBJ1-5): GAGVSQSPRYKVTKRGQDVALRCDPISGHVSLYWYRQALGQGPEFLTYFNYEAQQDKSGLPNDRFSAERPEGSISTLTIQRTEQRDSAMYRCASSLTGSNQPQHFGDGTRLSIL.

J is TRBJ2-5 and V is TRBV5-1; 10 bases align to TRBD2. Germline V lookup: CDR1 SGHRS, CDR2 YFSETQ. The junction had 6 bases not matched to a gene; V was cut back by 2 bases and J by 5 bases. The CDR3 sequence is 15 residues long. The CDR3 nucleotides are TGCGCCAGCAGCTTTCTAGCGGGAGAAGCCGAGACCCAGTACTTC. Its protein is CASSFLAGEAETQYF.